The 28 T cell receptor beta chains given below trace back to one sample, sequenced in a study of spatial heterogeneity in lung cancer. Time point here: blood at routine non-recurrence follow-up after resection. TCRdb passed the 5' RACE reads through MiXCR, listing each CDR3 protein once. The sample yields 35,000 to 45,000 distinct CDR3 sequences, 20% to 25% seen once. Sample: PBMCs, taken at follow-up. These receptors were collected from a female donor with early-stage non-small cell lung cancer.

The chain combines TRBV12-3 or TRBV12-4 with TRBJ1-5; 7 bases fit TRBD1. This CDR3 is built from 14 residues. The V segment lost 4 bases and the J segment 11 bases; nucleotides outside the gene matches: 11. CDR3 amino acids: CASSSTGPWQAQHF. The CDR3 DNA follows: TGTGCCAGCAGTTCGACAGGGCCCTGGCAGGCCCAGCATTTT.

This clonotype showed up many times. The chain recombines TRBV6-2 or TRBV6-3 with TRBJ2-1, with TRBD1 identical over 11 bases. The germline V gene has CDR1 MNHEY and CDR2 SVGEGT. This CDR3 spans 17 amino acids. V was pared by 6 bases and J by 6 bases, with 13 bases of the junction left unmatched. CDR3 protein: CASRSKNGQGASNEQFF. CDR3 nucleotide sequence: TGTGCCAGCAGATCAAAAAACGGACAGGGGGCCTCCAATGAGCAGTTCTTC.

The CDR3 nucleotides read TGTGCCAGCAGTCAAGCGGCTAGCCACGGCAATGAGCAGTTCTTC. It specifies CASSQAASHGNEQFF. The chain links TRBV11-2 to TRBJ2-1, with D tentatively TRBD2 (5 bases). Germline-derived CDR1 and CDR2 are SGHAT and FQNNGV. With 6 bases removed from V and 6 bases from J, the gap between germline ends came to 18 bases. The CDR3 is made up of 15 amino acids.

The table lists this clonotype with many counts. The chain carries TRBV6-2 or TRBV6-3 and TRBJ1-6; 9 bases fit TRBD1. The CDR3 is made up of 15 amino acids. Germline V gene sequence: CDR1 MNHEY, CDR2 SVGEGT. V shed 8 bases, J shed 7 bases, and the junction held 9 bases outside the gene matches. The CDR3 spells CASAPLGQGNSPLHF. For the CDR3, the DNA is TGTGCCAGCGCGCCGCTGGGACAGGGAAATTCACCCCTCCACTTT.

At least ten counts were recorded for this clonotype. As DNA, the CDR3 is TGCGCCATTGGGGAGAAACTTTTCTTC. Protein sequence: CAIGEKLFF. This sequence joins TRBV10-1 and TRBJ2-1; D is possibly TRBD2 (5 bases). V was trimmed by 10 bases and J by 16 bases, leaving 14 bases between them. The CDR3 runs 9 residues. Germline CDR1 WNHNN, CDR2 SYGVQD (reference sequence).

This chain connects TRBV4-1 to TRBJ2-1; D is undetermined. V lost 1 base and J 9 bases, leaving 19 bases between the germline ends. Germline V lookup: CDR1 MGHRA, CDR2 YSYEKL. This CDR3 has 16 residues. As DNA, the CDR3 is TGCGCCAGCAGCCAAGCTGGTTTTAGGCGTCAAGGTGAGCAGTTCTTC. It translates to CASSQAGFRRQGEQFF.

This clonotype was recorded many times. This chain connects TRBV29-1 to TRBJ2-7; TRBD2 agrees at 10 bases. V trimming: 4 bases; J trimming: 7 bases; junction bases outside the gene matches: 7. Germline V gives CDR1 SQVTM, CDR2 ANQGSEA. The CDR3 consists of 13 residues. CDR3 DNA: TGCAGCGTTGGGACTAGCGGCGTTACGGAGCAGTACTTC. Protein sequence: CSVGTSGVTEQYF.

This clonotype has at least ten counts. The chain recombines TRBV6-1 with TRBJ2-5; 7 bases agree with TRBD2. The germline gives CDR1 MNHNS, CDR2 SASEGT. The CDR3 has 13 residues. Trimming cost V 8 bases and J 3 bases; bases outside gene matches: 6. The CDR3 here is CASEAGRKETQYF. CDR3 nucleotide sequence: TGTGCCAGCGAAGCGGGACGGAAAGAGACCCAGTACTTC.

This clonotype was counted between two and nine times. The chain recombines TRBV5-1 with TRBJ2-5; 8 positions agree with TRBD1. The CDR3 is 15 amino acids. V gave up 2 bases and J gave up 5 bases; unmatched junction bases: 8. Germline CDR1 SGHRS, CDR2 YFSETQ. CDR3 nucleotides: TGCGCCAGCAGCTTTACCCAGGGGGCGCCTGAGACCCAGTACTTC. Its translation is CASSFTQGAPETQYF.

The chain couples TRBV29-1 to TRBJ2-1; D might be TRBD1 or TRBD2, each matching 6 bases. CDR1 and CDR2 (germline): SQVTM, ANQGSEA. Trimming took 2 bases from V and 7 from J, leaving 12 bases between them. This CDR3 spans 13 amino acids. The chain's CDR3 is CSVEKTGANEQFF. CDR3 DNA: TGCAGCGTTGAAAAGACGGGGGCGAATGAGCAGTTCTTC.

CDR3 protein: CASSLFGKGSPGNTIYF. Here the CDR3 DNA reads TGTGCCAGCAGTTTATTCGGGAAGGGGTCTCCAGGAAACACCATATATTTT. The V gene is TRBV28, the J gene TRBJ1-3, with D possibly being TRBD1 (5 bases). This CDR3 has 17 residues. Trimming shortened V by 1 base and J by 4 bases, and 17 bases separated the two germline ends. From germline, CDR1 is MDHEN and CDR2 SYDVKM. Full variable domain (remainder filled in from reference TRBV28 and TRBJ1-3): DVKVTQSSRYLVKRTGEKVFLECVQDMDHENMFWYRQDPGLGLRLIYFSYDVKMKEKGDIPEGYSVSREKKERFSLILESASTNQTSMYLCASSLFGKGSPGNTIYFGEGSWLTVV.

This clonotype was seen ten or more times. The chain links TRBV7-6 to TRBJ2-6, with TRBD1 matching over 10 bases. After removal of 2 bases from V and 2 bases from J, the junction contained 12 bases not matched to a gene. From germline, CDR1 is SGHVS and CDR2 FNYEAQ. The CDR3 extends over 20 amino acids. CDR3 nucleotides: TGTGCCAGCAGCTTATCTAACTCCGGGACAGGGGCCCCTGGGGCCAACGTCCTGACTTTC. This codes for CASSLSNSGTGAPGANVLTF.

V is TRBV9 and J is TRBJ2-2; 8 bases are shared with TRBD2. The CDR3 has 16 residues. The ends lost 0 bases at V and 6 bases at J; junction bases unmatched: 7. Per germline, CDR1 SGDLS and CDR2 YYNGEE. The CDR3 nucleotides read TGTGCCAGCAGCGTAGGAGGCGGGGGGCTGTCCGGGGAGCTGTTTTTT. Residues: CASSVGGGGLSGELFF.

This clonotype was counted a few times. The rearrangement uses TRBV20-1 and TRBJ1-5; 8 nucleotides align to TRBD1. Trimming at V came to 5 bases and at J to 4 bases, leaving 4 bases not matched to a gene. From germline, CDR1 is DFQATT and CDR2 SNEGSKA (reference sequence). CDR3 length: 13 residues. The CDR3 DNA is TGCAGTGCTCGACAGGGGAGTAATCAGCCCCAGCATTTT. Translated: CSARQGSNQPQHF.

Concerning this clonotype: It may be a read error: a sequence one base away is much more abundant. This chain joins TRBV20-1 and TRBJ1-4; the D is unclear. Per germline, CDR1 DFQATT and CDR2 SNEGSKA (reference sequence). V was trimmed by 3 bases and J by 5 bases, leaving 10 bases between them. This CDR3 region has 13 residues. The CDR3 is CSASVGVNEKLFF. The CDR3 DNA sequence: TGCAGTGCTAGTGTTGGGGTGAATGAAAAACTGTTTTTT.

This clonotype was seen a handful of times. The chain links TRBV29-1 to TRBJ2-3; 8 positions match TRBD1. Germline CDR1 is SQVTM and CDR2 is ANQGSEA. CDR3 length: 14 residues. Trimming at V came to 5 bases and at J to 4 bases, leaving 8 bases not matched to a gene. The CDR3 nucleotides are TGCAGCGTTCGATCTGGACAGGGACCAGATACGCAGTATTTT. Translating it yields CSVRSGQGPDTQYF.

The sample holds many counts of this clonotype. The J gene is TRBJ2-7, the V gene TRBV7-2, with 8 bases lining up with TRBD2. Germline V CDR1 and CDR2: SGHTA, FQGNSA. The junction had 6 bases not matched to a gene; V was cut back by 5 bases and J by 0 bases. The CDR3 is 15 residues long. Here the CDR3 DNA reads TGTGCCAGCAGCCGAATAGCGGGAAGCTCCTACGAGCAGTACTTC. The encoded protein is CASSRIAGSSYEQYF.

This clonotype occurred a few times. The V gene is TRBV12-3 or TRBV12-4, the J gene TRBJ1-3; D ambiguous. Trimming removed 6 bases from V and 0 bases from J, with 6 bases in between. This CDR3 comprises 13 residues. The CDR3 here is CASRANSGNTIYF. The CDR3 DNA reads TGTGCCAGCAGGGCTAACTCTGGAAACACCATATATTTT.

The table lists this clonotype with a count of one. V and J are TRBV2 and TRBJ2-7; D might be TRBD1 (6 bases). V lost 7 bases and J lost 4, with 11 bases in between. This CDR3 is 12 amino acids long. From germline, CDR1 is SNHLY and CDR2 FYNNEI. Here the CDR3 DNA reads TGTGCCAGCAAATCCGACAGGTACGAGCAGTACGTC. This encodes CASKSDRYEQYV.

There are many counts of this clonotype. As DNA, the CDR3 is TGTGCCAGCAGCCGTAGTTCCGTGGGGGAGCAGTACTTC. Residues: CASSRSSVGEQYF. The genes are TRBV11-2 and TRBJ2-7; D ambiguous. Germline CDR1 is SGHAT and CDR2 is FQNNGV. Trimming took 5 bases from V and 7 from J, leaving 15 bases between them. The length of the CDR3 is 13 residues.

V gene TRBV29-1 combines with J gene TRBJ2-7; D unresolved. This CDR3 region has 12 residues. V gave up 4 bases and J gave up 7 bases, with 14 bases separating them. Germline V CDR1 and CDR2: SQVTM, ANQGSEA. The DNA of the CDR3 is TGCAGCGTTGTCAGGAGCGAAGGGGAGCAGTACTTC. Encoded protein: CSVVRSEGEQYF.

At least ten counts were recorded for this clonotype. The chain uses TRBV5-1 and TRBJ2-1; TRBD1 aligns across 7 bases. The germline gives CDR1 SGHRS, CDR2 YFSETQ. V lost 1 base and J lost 5; bases outside the gene matches: 3. This CDR3 has 14 amino acids. CDR3 sequence: CASSLMGTDNEQFF. CDR3 DNA sequence: TGCGCCAGCAGCTTGATGGGGACAGACAATGAGCAGTTCTTC.

This chain joins TRBV28 and TRBJ2-3; TRBD2 aligns across 10 bases. Germline-derived CDR1 and CDR2 are MDHEN and SYDVKM. J gave up 6 bases and V 0 bases, and 9 bases lay outside the gene matches. The CDR3 loop spans 17 amino acids. CDR3 bases: TGTGCCAGCAGTTTATGGACCCTAGCGGGAGAAGTGGATACGCAGTATTTT. This encodes CASSLWTLAGEVDTQYF.

This clonotype appeared many times. This chain uses TRBV5-1 with TRBJ2-7; 8 nucleotides align to TRBD1. The CDR3 runs 14 residues. Germline V gene lookup returns CDR1 SGHRS and CDR2 YFSETQ. With 3 bases clipped from V and 0 bases from J, the junction kept 2 bases outside the gene matches. The CDR3 loop reads CASSSTGDSYEQYV. For the CDR3, the DNA is TGCGCCAGCAGCTCGACAGGGGACTCCTACGAGCAGTACGTC.

This clonotype showed up just a few times. The chain links TRBV29-1 to TRBJ2-2; 10 bases match TRBD2. Unmatched junction bases numbered 9, after V lost 4 bases and J lost 4 bases. CDR1 is SQVTM and CDR2 is ANQGSEA in the germline V gene. This CDR3 has 16 residues. The CDR3 region is CSVVGSGRATTGELFF. In nucleotides, the CDR3 is TGCAGCGTTGTAGGAAGCGGGAGGGCCACCACCGGGGAGCTGTTTTTT.

This clonotype was counted a few times. The V gene is TRBV2, the J gene TRBJ2-5, with TRBD2 as a possible D gene (5 bases). The V gene lost 7 bases and the J gene lost 5 bases, with 11 bases spanning the gap. This CDR3 is built from 12 residues. Germline loops: CDR1 SNHLY, CDR2 FYNNEI. Written as DNA, the CDR3 is TGTGCCAGCAAACTAGGGCTTGAGACCCAGTACTTC. This translates into CASKLGLETQYF.

The sample holds a few counts of this clonotype. J is TRBJ1-5 and V is TRBV25-1; no reliable D call. Trimming took off 5 bases at V and 3 bases at J, with 11 bases between the two ends. There are 14 residues in the CDR3. CDR1 is MGHDK, CDR2 SYGVNS, per germline. CDR3 sequence (DNA): TGTGCCAGCAGTCCCCCCTTTGACAATCAGCCCCAGCATTTT. This sequence encodes CASSPPFDNQPQHF.

This clonotype has a count of ten or more. V and J are TRBV24-1 and TRBJ1-4, with 7 bases fitting TRBD1. The CDR3 loop spans 14 amino acids. Losses at the gene ends were 9 bases for V and 4 bases for J; bases not matched to a gene: 7. Germline CDR1 KGHDR, CDR2 SFDVKD. CDR3 amino acids: CATGGQADNEKLFF. The CDR3 DNA is TGTGCCACCGGAGGACAGGCCGATAATGAAAAACTGTTTTTT.